This entry describes one TCR beta chain. Its antigen is as yet unknown. The sample is drawn from a study of OX40 agonist ivuxolimab in advanced cancers. Study-level information: Age averaged 60 years (range roughly 23 to 79), and just over 80% were male.

CDR3 size: 14 residues. Study-wide results and limits: The investigators did not determine what antigen specificity the expanded peripheral T cells had.

Sequencing was performed with immunoSEQ multiplex PCR; in TCRdb, only in-frame clones are kept and a portion is missing. This sample carries roughly 48,000 clones, approximately 90% of them seen once, and the ten largest clones take about a third. Specimen: CD4+ or CD8+ T cells sorted from blood, collected in a trial of the OX40 agonist ivuxolimab. The V call is TRBV21-1, the J call TRBJ2-5; the table's TRBD2 call for D was not verified on the DNA. TRBV21-1 is a pseudogene locus. The source is an adult with an advanced solid tumor such as melanoma, head and neck, liver or kidney cancer. The CDR3 is CASSKAGGGETQYF. For the CDR3, the DNA is TGTGCCAGCAGCAAAGCTGGAGGTGGAGAGACCCAGTACTTC.